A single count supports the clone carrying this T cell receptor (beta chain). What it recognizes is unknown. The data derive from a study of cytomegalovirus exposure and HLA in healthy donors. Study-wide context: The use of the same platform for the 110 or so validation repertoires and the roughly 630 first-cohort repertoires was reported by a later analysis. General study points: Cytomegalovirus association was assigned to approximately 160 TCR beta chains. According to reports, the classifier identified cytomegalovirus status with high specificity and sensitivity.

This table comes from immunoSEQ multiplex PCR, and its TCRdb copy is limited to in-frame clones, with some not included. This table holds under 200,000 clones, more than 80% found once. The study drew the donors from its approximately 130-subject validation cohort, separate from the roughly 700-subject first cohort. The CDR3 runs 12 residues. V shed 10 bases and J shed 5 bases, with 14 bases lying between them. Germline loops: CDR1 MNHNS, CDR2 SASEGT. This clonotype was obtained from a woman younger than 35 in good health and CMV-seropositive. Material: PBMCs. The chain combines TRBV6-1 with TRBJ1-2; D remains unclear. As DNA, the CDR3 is TGTGCCACCGAGGGCCAGCTGTATGGCTACACCTTC. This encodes CATEGQLYGYTF.